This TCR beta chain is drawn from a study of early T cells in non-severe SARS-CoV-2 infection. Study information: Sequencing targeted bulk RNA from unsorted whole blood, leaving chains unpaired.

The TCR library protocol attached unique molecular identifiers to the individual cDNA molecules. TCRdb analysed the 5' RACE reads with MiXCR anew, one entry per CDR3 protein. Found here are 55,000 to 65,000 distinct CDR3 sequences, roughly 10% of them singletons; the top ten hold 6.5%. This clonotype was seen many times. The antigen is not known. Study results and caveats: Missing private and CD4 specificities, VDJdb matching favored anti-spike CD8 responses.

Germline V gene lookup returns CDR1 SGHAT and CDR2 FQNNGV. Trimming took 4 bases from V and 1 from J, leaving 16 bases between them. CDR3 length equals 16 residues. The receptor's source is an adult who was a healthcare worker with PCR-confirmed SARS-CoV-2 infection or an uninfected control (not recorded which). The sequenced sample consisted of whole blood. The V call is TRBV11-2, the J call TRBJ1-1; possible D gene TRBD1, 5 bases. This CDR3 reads CASSSGQGSWNTEAFF. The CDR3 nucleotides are TGTGCCAGCAGCTCCGGACAAGGGTCGTGGAACACTGAAGCTTTCTTT. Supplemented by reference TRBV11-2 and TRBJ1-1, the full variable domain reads EAGVAQSPRYKIIEKRQSVAFWCNPISGHATLYWYQQILGQGPKLLIQFQNNGVVDDSQLPKDRFSAERLKGVDSTLKIQPAKLEDSAVYLCASSSGQGSWNTEAFFGQGTRLTVV.